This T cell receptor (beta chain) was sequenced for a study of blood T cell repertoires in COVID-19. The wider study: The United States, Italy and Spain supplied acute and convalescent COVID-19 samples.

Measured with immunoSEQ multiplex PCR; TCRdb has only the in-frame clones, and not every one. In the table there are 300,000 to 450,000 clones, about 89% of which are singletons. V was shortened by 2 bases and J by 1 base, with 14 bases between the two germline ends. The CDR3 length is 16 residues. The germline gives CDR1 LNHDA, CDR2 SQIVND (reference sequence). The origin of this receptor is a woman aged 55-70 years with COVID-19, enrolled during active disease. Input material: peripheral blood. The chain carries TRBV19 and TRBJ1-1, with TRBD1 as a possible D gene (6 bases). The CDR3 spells CASSILITDRNTEAFF. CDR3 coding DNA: TGTGCCAGTAGTATACTGATTACGGACAGGAACACTGAAGCTTTCTTT.